One sample yielded the 11 T cell receptor beta chains listed below, sequenced in a study of blood T cells in healthy people across ages. A J-beta primer mix and a sample-barcoded 5' primer were used in a second PCR of about 7 to 12 cycles. Each CDR3 protein is one row after TCRdb ran MiXCR on the 5' RACE reads. The table lists about 780,000 distinct CDR3 sequences, 35% to 60% of them singletons. The sequencing input was blood. The receptors were sampled from a man aged 80 or over in good health.

This clonotype was seen more than once but under ten times. The chain couples TRBV2 to TRBJ2-1; 11 bases are a match to TRBD2. CDR1 and CDR2 from the germline V gene are SNHLY and FYNNEI. This CDR3 has 15 residues. The V and J ends lost 7 bases and 6 bases, in that order; junction bases with no gene match: 8. In DNA form, the CDR3 reads TGTGCCAGCAATAGAGTCCTAGCGGGAGGCAATGAGCAGTTCTTC. Residues: CASNRVLAGGNEQFF.

The rearrangement links TRBV7-2 to TRBJ2-1, with TRBD1 matching over 8 bases. CDR3 size: 15 residues. The germline CDR1 and CDR2 sequences are SGHTA and FQGNSA. Germline trimming cut 1 base from V and 8 bases from J; bases unmatched to any gene: 7. The CDR3 here is CASSLGQGAGDEQFF. In nucleotides, the CDR3 is TGTGCCAGCAGCTTAGGCCAGGGGGCTGGGGATGAGCAGTTCTTC.

The gene calls are TRBV29-1 and TRBJ1-1; tentatively, D is TRBD1 (6 bases). Germline V gives CDR1 SQVTM, CDR2 ANQGSEA. This CDR3 has 12 residues. Trimming cost V 2 bases and J 6 bases, with 10 bases left between them. The CDR3 sequence: CSVERTDSEAFF. CDR3 DNA: TGCAGCGTTGAACGGACAGACTCTGAAGCTTTCTTT. The variable domain in full, completed from reference TRBV29-1 and TRBJ1-1, reads SAVISQKPSRDICQRGTSLTIQCQVDSQVTMMFWYRQQPGQSLTLIATANQGSEATYESGFVIDKFPISRPNLTFSTLTVSNMSPEDSSIYLCSVERTDSEAFFGQGTRLTVV.

The genes are TRBV4-3 and TRBJ1-6; D unclear. Germline V lookup: CDR1 LGHNA, CDR2 YSLEER. Deletions cut 2 bases from V and 3 bases from J, with 8 bases between. The CDR3 extends over 15 amino acids. In nucleotides, the CDR3 is TGCGCCAGCAGCCAAAGTCATAACTATAATTCACCCCTCCACTTT. It encodes CASSQSHNYNSPLHF.

This clonotype was counted many times. J is TRBJ2-7 and V is TRBV20-1; D may be TRBD1 (6 bases). Germline CDR1 DFQATT, CDR2 SNEGSKA (reference sequence). The CDR3 covers 13 residues. V was clipped by 5 bases and J by 0 bases, with 11 bases between them. CDR3 sequence reads: CSADRDNSYEQYF. CDR3 DNA sequence: TGCAGTGCTGACCGGGACAACTCCTACGAGCAGTACTTC.

The chain carries TRBV9 and TRBJ1-1, with 7 positions matching TRBD1. The CDR3 has 15 residues. With 4 bases clipped from V and 1 base from J, the junction kept 7 bases outside the gene matches. CDR1 and CDR2 (germline): SGDLS, YYNGEE. For the CDR3, the DNA is TGTGCCAGCAGCCCATCAGGGGGGAGGAACACTGAAGCTTTCTTT. It codes for CASSPSGGRNTEAFF.

The chain couples TRBV20-1 to TRBJ2-3; TRBD2 matches at 9 bases. Germline CDR1 reads DFQATT; CDR2 reads SNEGSKA (reference sequence). The J segment lost 1 base and the V segment lost 6 bases, leaving 8 bases of the junction unmatched. The length of the CDR3 is 15 residues. CDR3 sequence reads: CSAIRLAAGTDTQYF. The CDR3 DNA reads TGCAGTGCAATCCGACTAGCGGCAGGCACAGATACGCAGTATTTT.

This clonotype was counted only a few times. This chain joins TRBV6-5 and TRBJ1-2; a weak D match, TRBD1 (6 bases). The CDR3 loop spans 17 amino acids. The V gene's germline CDR1 is MNHEY and CDR2 SVGAGI. V shed 0 bases and J shed 2 bases, with 16 bases lying between them. The CDR3 DNA sequence: TGTGCCAGCAGTTACTCCCAGGGGTCCCCCTCAAACTATGGCTACACCTTC. Protein product: CASSYSQGSPSNYGYTF.

A remark on this clonotype: At one boundary the junction diverges from the germline segment, which might be a read error. The V call is TRBV27, the J call TRBJ1-1; D is unresolved. CDR1 MNHEY and CDR2 SMNVEV come from the germline V gene (reference sequence). The CDR3 runs 14 residues. CDR3 in DNA: TGCACCAGCAGTTTATCCACAGCGAACACTGAAGCTTTCTTT. The encoded protein is CTSSLSTANTEAFF.

In this sample, this clonotype turned up a few times. The J gene is TRBJ1-2, the V gene TRBV5-1, with 7 bases identical to TRBD1. The V gene end was trimmed by 4 bases and the J gene end by 0 bases; junction bases not matched to a gene: 6. In germline, CDR1 is SGHRS, CDR2 YFSETQ. There are 15 residues in the CDR3. Here the CDR3 reads CASSNQGGANYGYTF. CDR3 DNA: TGCGCCAGCAGCAATCAGGGGGGCGCTAACTATGGCTACACCTTC.

There are a few counts of this clonotype. The gene calls are TRBV20-1 and TRBJ2-5; weak D call: TRBD2 (5 bases). This CDR3 has 18 residues. Germline CDR1 is DFQATT and CDR2 is SNEGSKA (reference sequence). V dropped 6 bases and J dropped 1 base, with 27 bases sitting between them. As DNA, the CDR3 is TGCAGTGCCATTGACCCCGTCCCAGTTCGGGGAACCCAAGAGACCCAGTACTTC. It is translated as CSAIDPVPVRGTQETQYF.